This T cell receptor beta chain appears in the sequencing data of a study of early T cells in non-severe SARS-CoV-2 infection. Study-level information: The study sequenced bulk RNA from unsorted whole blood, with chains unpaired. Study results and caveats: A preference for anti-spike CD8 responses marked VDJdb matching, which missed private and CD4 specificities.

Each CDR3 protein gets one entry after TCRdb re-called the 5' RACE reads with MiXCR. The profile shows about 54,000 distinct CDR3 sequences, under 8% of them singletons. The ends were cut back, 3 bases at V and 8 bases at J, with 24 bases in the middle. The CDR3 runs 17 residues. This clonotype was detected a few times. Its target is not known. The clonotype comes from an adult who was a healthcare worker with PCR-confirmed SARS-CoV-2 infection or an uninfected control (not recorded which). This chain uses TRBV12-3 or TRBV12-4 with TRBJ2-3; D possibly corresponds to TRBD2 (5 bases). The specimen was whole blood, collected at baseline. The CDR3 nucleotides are TGTGCCAGCAGTTTGGTCAGTAGGAGGTTACACAGAGGTACGCAGTATTTT. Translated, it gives CASSLVSRRLHRGTQYF.